The 2 T cell receptor beta chains below were found in one sample sequenced in a study of blood T cell repertoires in COVID-19. Sequenced by immunoSEQ multiplex PCR; TCRdb stores in-frame clones only, minus some. The sample carries more than 20,000 clones, approximately 84% recorded once. Sequencing input: peripheral blood. The receptors were gathered from a man aged 45-65 years with active or convalescent COVID-19.

V gene TRBV6-5 combines with J gene TRBJ1-1; D call uncertain. This CDR3 region has 15 residues. CDR1 is MNHEY, CDR2 SVGAGI, per germline. V was cut by 8 bases and J by 0 bases, with 16 bases left in between. The CDR3 DNA reads as TGTGCCAGCCAATTTGAGGGTTCTCTGAACACTGAAGCTTTCTTT. Its protein is CASQFEGSLNTEAFF.

This rearrangement joins TRBV5-1 to TRBJ2-2, with 9 bases lining up with TRBD1. Germline CDR1 reads SGHRS; CDR2 reads YFSETQ. This CDR3 has 16 residues. Trimming at V came to 1 base and at J to 4 bases, leaving 5 bases not matched to a gene. CDR3 region: CASSLRGTGSTGELFF. CDR3 bases: TGCGCCAGCAGCTTGAGGGGGACAGGGAGCACCGGGGAGCTGTTTTTT.